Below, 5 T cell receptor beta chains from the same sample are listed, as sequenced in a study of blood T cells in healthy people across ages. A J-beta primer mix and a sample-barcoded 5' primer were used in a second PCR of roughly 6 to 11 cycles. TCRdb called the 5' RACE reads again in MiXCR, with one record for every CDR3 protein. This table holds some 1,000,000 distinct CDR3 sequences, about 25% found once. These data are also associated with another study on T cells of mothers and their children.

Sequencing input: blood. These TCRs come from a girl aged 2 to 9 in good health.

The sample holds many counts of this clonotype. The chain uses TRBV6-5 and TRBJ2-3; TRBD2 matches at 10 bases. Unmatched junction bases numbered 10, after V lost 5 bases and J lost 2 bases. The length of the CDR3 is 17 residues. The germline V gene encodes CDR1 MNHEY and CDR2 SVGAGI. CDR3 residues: CASSQTTSGETTDTQYF. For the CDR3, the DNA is TGTGCCAGCAGTCAGACAACTAGCGGGGAGACCACAGATACGCAGTATTTT.

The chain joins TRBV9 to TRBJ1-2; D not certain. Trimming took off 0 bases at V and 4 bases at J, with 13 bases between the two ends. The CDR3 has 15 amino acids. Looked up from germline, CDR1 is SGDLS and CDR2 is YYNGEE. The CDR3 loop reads CASSVAGAGIYGYTF. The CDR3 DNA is TGTGCCAGCAGCGTAGCCGGAGCCGGGATCTATGGCTACACCTTC.

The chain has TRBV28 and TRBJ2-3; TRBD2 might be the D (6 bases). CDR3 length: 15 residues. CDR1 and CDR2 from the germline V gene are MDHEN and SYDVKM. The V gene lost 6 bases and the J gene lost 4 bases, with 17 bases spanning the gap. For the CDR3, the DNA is TGTGCCAGCAGACCCGACCAGACTAGATCAGATACGCAGTATTTT. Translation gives CASRPDQTRSDTQYF.

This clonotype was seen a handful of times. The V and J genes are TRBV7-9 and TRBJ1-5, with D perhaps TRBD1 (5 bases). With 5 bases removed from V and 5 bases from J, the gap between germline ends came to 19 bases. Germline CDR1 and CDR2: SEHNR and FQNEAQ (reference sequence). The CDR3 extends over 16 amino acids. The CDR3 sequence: CASSRAEGEWDQPQHF. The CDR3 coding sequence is TGTGCCAGCAGCCGGGCGGAAGGGGAGTGGGATCAGCCCCAGCATTTT.

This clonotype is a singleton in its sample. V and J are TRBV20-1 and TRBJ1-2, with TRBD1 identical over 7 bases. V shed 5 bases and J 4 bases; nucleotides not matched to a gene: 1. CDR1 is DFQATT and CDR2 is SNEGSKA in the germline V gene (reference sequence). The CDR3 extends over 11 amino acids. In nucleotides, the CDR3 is TGCAGTGCTCAGGGGGTCTATGGCTACACCTTC. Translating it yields CSAQGVYGYTF.